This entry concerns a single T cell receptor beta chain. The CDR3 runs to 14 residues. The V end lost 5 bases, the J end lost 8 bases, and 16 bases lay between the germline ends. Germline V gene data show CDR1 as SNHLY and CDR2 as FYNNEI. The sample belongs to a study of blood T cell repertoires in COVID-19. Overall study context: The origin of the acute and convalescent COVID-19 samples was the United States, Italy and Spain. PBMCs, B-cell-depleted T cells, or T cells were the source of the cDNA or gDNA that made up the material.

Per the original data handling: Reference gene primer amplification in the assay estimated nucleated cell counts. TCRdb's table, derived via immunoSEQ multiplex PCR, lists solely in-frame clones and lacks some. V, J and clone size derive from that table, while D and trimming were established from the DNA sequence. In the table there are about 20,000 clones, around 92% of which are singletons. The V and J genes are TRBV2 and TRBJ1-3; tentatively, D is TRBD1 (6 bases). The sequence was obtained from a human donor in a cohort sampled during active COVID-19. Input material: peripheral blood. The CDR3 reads CASSPQGRGDTIYF. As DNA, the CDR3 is TGTGCCAGCAGTCCTCAAGGGAGGGGGGACACCATATATTTT.